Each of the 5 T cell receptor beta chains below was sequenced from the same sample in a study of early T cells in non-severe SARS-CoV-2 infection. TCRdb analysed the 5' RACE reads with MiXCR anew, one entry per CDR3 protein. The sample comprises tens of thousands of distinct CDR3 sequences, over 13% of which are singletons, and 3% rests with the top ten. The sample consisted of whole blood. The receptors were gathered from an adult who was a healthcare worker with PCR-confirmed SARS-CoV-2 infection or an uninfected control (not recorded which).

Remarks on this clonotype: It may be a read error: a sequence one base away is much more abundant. CDR3 sequence: CASSLRGNSEQYF. The CDR3 DNA is TGTGCCAGCAGTTTACGGGGTAACAGCGAGCAGTACTTC. The chain is built from TRBV27 and TRBJ2-7, with D possibly matching TRBD2 (5 bases). The CDR3 runs to 13 residues. The V gene lost 2 bases and the J gene lost 6 bases, with 11 bases spanning the gap. The germline CDR1 and CDR2 sequences are MNHEY and SMNVEV (reference sequence).

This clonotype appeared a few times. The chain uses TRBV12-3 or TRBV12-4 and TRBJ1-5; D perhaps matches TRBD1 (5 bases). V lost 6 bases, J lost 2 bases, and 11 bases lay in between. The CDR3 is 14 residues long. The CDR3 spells CASSPTGGNQPQHF. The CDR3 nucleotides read TGTGCCAGCAGCCCCACGGGGGGCAATCAGCCCCAGCATTTT.

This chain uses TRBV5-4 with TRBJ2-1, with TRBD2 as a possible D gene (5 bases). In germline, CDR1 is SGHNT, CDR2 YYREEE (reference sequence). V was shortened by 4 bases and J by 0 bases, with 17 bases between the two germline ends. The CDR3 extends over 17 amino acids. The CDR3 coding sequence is TGTGCCAGCAGCCGCGGACTCGCCGCCAGCTCCTACAATGAGCAGTTCTTC. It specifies CASSRGLAASSYNEQFF.

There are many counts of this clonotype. CDR3 sequence reads: CASSTGTGGEKLFF. The CDR3 DNA sequence: TGTGCCAGTAGTACTGGGACAGGCGGAGAAAAACTGTTTTTT. The chain uses TRBV19 and TRBJ1-4; 8 bases agree with TRBD1. Germline CDR1 and CDR2: LNHDA and SQIVND (reference sequence). The CDR3 runs to 14 residues. The ends lost 4 bases at V and 8 bases at J; junction bases unmatched: 6.

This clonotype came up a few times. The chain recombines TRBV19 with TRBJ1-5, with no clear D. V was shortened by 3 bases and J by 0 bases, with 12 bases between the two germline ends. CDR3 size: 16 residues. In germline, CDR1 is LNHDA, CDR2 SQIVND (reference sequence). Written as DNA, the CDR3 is TGTGCCAGTAGTATCCGGCGGATATATAGCAATCAGCCCCAGCATTTT. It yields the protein CASSIRRIYSNQPQHF.